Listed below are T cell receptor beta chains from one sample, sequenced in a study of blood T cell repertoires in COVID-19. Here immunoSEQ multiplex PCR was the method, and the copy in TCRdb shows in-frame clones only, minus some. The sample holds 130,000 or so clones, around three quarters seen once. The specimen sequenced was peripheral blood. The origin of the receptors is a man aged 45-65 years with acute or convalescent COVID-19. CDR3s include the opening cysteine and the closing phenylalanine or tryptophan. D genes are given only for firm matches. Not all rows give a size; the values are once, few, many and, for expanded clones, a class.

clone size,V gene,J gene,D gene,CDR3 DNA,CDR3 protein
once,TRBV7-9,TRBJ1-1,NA,TGTGCCAGCAGTCCCCAGGGAGGAACTGAAGCTTTCTTT,CASSPQGGTEAFF
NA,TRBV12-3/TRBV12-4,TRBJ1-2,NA,TGTGCCAGCAGTTGGGGACTTGCATCCTACACCTTC,CASSWGLASYTF
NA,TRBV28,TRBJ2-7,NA,TGTGCCAGCAGTTTGGCCTCCGAGCAGTACTTC,CASSLASEQYF
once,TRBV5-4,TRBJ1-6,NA,TGTGCCAGCAGCTTGTACGGAGTGCACTCACCCCTCCACTTT,CASSLYGVHSPLHF
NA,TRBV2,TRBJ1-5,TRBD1,TGTGCCAGCAGTGAAACAGGGACAGGGGCTGGGCGCAATCAGCCCCAGCATTTT,CASSETGTGAGRNQPQHF
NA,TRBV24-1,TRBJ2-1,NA,TGTGCCACCAGTGATTCCGGACAACCTGACAATGAGCAGTTCTTC,CATSDSGQPDNEQFF
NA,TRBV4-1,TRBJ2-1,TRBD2,TGCGCCAGCAGCCTAACGATGGCGGGGGGGCACGATGAGCAGTTCTTC,CASSLTMAGGHDEQFF
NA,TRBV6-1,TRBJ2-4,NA,TGTGCCAGCAGTGAAGAAGTCAGCCAGAGGTCCAAAAACATTCAGTACTTC,CASSEEVSQRSKNIQYF
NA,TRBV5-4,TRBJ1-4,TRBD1,TGTGCCAGCAGCTTGTCCGGGACAGGGGATGAAAAACTGTTTTTT,CASSLSGTGDEKLFF
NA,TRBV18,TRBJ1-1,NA,TGTGCCAGCTCACCTGCTCTTGACAGTCATGCTGAAGCTTTCTTT,CASSPALDSHAEAFF
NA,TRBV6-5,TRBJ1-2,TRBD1,TGTGCCAGCATGAGGACAGGGGCAAACTATGGCTACACCTTC,CASMRTGANYGYTF
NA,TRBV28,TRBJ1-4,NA,TGTGCCAGCAGTTTATCCTTTGGGGGGAGGCTTAATGAAAAACTGTTTTTT,CASSLSFGGRLNEKLFF
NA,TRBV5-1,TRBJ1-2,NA,TGCGCCAGCAGCACCCAGGGGTGGGACGGCTACACCTTC,CASSTQGWDGYTF
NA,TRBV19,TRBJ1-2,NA,TGTGCCAGTAGTCTCGGGTCGGGCGGGGTCAACTATGGCTACACCTTC,CASSLGSGGVNYGYTF
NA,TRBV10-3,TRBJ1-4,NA,TGTGCCATCAGTGCCGAGGAGCTAGAAAAACTGTTTTTT,CAISAEELEKLFF
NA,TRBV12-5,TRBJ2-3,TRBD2,TGTGCTAGTGGTTCGGGGGGGGATACGCAGTATTTT,CASGSGGDTQYF
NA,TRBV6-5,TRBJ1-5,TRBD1,TGTGCCAGCCACAGGACAGGGGACAATCAGCCCCAGCATTTT,CASHRTGDNQPQHF
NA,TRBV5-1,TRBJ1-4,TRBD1,TGCGCCAGCAGCTTGGCCGGGACAGAGTATGAAAAACTGTTTTTT,CASSLAGTEYEKLFF
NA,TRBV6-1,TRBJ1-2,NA,TGTGCCAGCAGTGAGTTAGGGGACTATGGCTACACCTTC,CASSELGDYGYTF
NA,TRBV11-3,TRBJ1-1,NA,TGTGCCAGCAGCTCATCCACAGGAATGAACACTGAAGCTTTCTTT,CASSSSTGMNTEAFF
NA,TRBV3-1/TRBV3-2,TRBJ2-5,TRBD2,TGTGCCAGCAGCCAAGATCGAATCGGGGGGGTACGAGAGACCCAGTACTTC,CASSQDRIGGVRETQYF
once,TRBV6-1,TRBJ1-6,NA,TGTGCCAGCAGTGAAGCCGGGCCCCTCCACTTT,CASSEAGPLHF
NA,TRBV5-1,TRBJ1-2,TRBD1,TGCGCCAGCAGCGCCGGGACAGAGTATGGCTACACCTTC,CASSAGTEYGYTF
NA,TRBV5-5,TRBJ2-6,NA,TGTGCCAGCACCCTCTCTGGGGCCAACGTCCTGACTTTC,CASTLSGANVLTF
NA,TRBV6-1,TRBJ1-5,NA,TGTGCCAGCAGTGATTTGGGCAGCAGCAATCAGCCCCAGCATTTT,CASSDLGSSNQPQHF
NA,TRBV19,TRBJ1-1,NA,TGTGCCAGTAGTGTGACCCCAGGGTGGGGGAACACTGAAGCTTTCTTT,CASSVTPGWGNTEAFF
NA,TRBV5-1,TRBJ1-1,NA,TGCGCCAGCAGCTTGGATTCCGTTCCAGGGCCTGAAGCTTTCTTT,CASSLDSVPGPEAFF
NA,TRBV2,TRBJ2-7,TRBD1,TGTGCCAGCAGAGTGGGACAGGGGGGGATCGGCGAGCAGTACTTC,CASRVGQGGIGEQYF